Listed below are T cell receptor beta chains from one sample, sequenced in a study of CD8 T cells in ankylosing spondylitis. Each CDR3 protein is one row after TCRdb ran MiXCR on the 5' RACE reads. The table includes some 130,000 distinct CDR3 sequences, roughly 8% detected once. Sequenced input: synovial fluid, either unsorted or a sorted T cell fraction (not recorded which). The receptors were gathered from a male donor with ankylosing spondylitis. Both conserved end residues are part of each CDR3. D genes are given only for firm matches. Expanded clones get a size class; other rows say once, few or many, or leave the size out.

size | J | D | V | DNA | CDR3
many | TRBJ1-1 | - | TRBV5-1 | TGCGCCAGCAGCGTGGATCCGAACACTGAAGCTTTCTTT | CASSVDPNTEAFF
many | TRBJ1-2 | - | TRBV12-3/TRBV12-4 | TGTGCCAGCAGTTTGGGCAGGCTCTATGGCTACACCTTC | CASSLGRLYGYTF
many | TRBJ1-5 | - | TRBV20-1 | TGCAGTGTAGCGGGATCGGGTCAGCCCCAGCATTTT | CSVAGSGQPQHF
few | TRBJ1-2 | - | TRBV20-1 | TGCAGTGCTAGGCCCGTTTTATATGGCTACACCTTC | CSARPVLYGYTF
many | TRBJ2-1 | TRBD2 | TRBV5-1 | TGCGCCAGCAGTTCATTAGCGGGAGGGCTAAACAATGAGCAGTTCTTC | CASSSLAGGLNNEQFF
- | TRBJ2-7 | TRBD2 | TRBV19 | TGTGCCAGTAGTTCGGTAGCGGGTAGCTCCTACGAGCAGTACTTC | CASSSVAGSSYEQYF
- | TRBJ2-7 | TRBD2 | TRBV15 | TGTGCCACCAGCGCGGACACGGGGGGATACTACGAGCAGTACTTC | CATSADTGGYYEQYF
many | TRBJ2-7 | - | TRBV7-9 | TGTGCCAGCAGCTTAATCGGGGGCCCCGGCCGCTACGAGCAGTACTTC | CASSLIGGPGRYEQYF
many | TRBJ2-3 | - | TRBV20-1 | TGCAGTGCCACCGTAGGAGAGGGTTATTTGCAAGATACGCAGTATTTT | CSATVGEGYLQDTQYF
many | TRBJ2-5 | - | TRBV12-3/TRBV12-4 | TGTGCCAGCAGCCTATCCGGGGGACACAAGACCCAGTACTTC | CASSLSGGHKTQYF
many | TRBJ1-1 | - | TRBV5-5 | TGTGCCAGCAGCCGAGGGACGGCACGTACCGAAGCTTTCTTT | CASSRGTARTEAFF